Below are 4 T cell receptor beta chains sequenced from a single sample in a study of post-analysis software for immune sequencing data. Whole-study findings and limits: Roughly 5 TRBV segments, including TRBV5-6, TRBV5-1 and TRBV20-1, were more frequent in patients than controls.

Unique-molecular-identifier-tagged TCR beta cDNA libraries were used. MiXCR was run by TCRdb on the PCR reads, yielding one entry per CDR3 protein. Of roughly 870,000 distinct CDR3 sequences in the sample, approximately 50% were seen once. Their cognate antigens are unknown. Specimen: blood. All receptors derive from a girl under 18 with multiple sclerosis.

The table lists this clonotype with a few counts. This rearrangement joins TRBV20-1 to TRBJ2-7, with D uncertain. CDR3 length: 14 amino acids. Germline CDR1 reads DFQATT; CDR2 reads SNEGSKA (reference sequence). Deletions cut 6 bases from V and 3 bases from J, with 18 bases between. The CDR3 reads CSAAGEQKDYEQYF. The CDR3 nucleotides are TGCAGTGCAGCAGGCGAGCAGAAAGACTACGAGCAGTACTTC.

V gene TRBV29-1 combines with J gene TRBJ1-1; TRBD1 matches at 10 bases. V shed 7 bases, J shed 4 bases, and the junction held 3 bases outside the gene matches. The CDR3 has 12 residues. Germline CDR1 is SQVTM and CDR2 is ANQGSEA. The CDR3 DNA is TGCAGCGCCCGGACAGGGGGCACTGAAGCTTTCTTT. Protein product: CSARTGGTEAFF.

This sequence joins TRBV20-1 and TRBJ2-6; D is ambiguous. CDR1 and CDR2 from the germline V gene are DFQATT and SNEGSKA (reference sequence). This CDR3 has 17 amino acids. The V and J ends lost 5 bases and 0 bases respectively, with 17 bases between them. For the CDR3, the DNA is TGCAGTGCTCGTCCAAGACCAAGTTTCTCTGGGGCCAACGTCCTGACTTTC. Encoded protein: CSARPRPSFSGANVLTF.

In DNA, the CDR3 is TGCAGCGTTGCCCCGGACCCTCCCTACGAGCAGTACTTC. Protein sequence: CSVAPDPPYEQYF. The rearrangement links TRBV29-1 to TRBJ2-7; D unresolved. CDR3 length: 13 residues. The V end lost 4 bases, the J end lost 2 bases, and 12 bases lay between the germline ends. CDR1 is SQVTM and CDR2 is ANQGSEA in the germline V gene.